Listed here are 19 T cell receptor beta chains from one sample, sequenced in a study of T-cell memory formation after mild COVID-19. TCRdb itself ran the 5' RACE reads through MiXCR, one entry per CDR3 protein. Of around 450,000 distinct CDR3 sequences in the sample, approximately 24% were seen once. The sample consisted of PBMCs or a T cell subset sorted from them (not recorded which). The receptors were sampled from an adult woman who had mild COVID-19 (a few samples of this study predate the infection). Cell type and time point are not known.

This clonotype was picked up many times. V is TRBV18 and J is TRBJ1-5; D possibly corresponds to TRBD1 (5 bases). Between the trimmed V and J ends, which lost 0 bases and 7 bases, there was a span of 7 bases. This CDR3 has 13 amino acids. The germline gives CDR1 KGHSH, CDR2 LQKENI. In nucleotides, the CDR3 is TGTGCCAGCTCACCACCAGGGGACCAGCCCCAGCATTTT. Amino acid sequence: CASSPPGDQPQHF.

The V gene is TRBV19, the J gene TRBJ2-2; tentative D call: TRBD2 (6 bases). This CDR3 comprises 15 residues. V lost 6 bases to trimming and J lost 1 base, with 12 bases between them. From germline, CDR1 is LNHDA and CDR2 SQIVND (reference sequence). CDR3 protein: CASRGLTLNTGELFF. Written as DNA, the CDR3 is TGTGCCAGTAGGGGACTGACGCTGAACACCGGGGAGCTGTTTTTT.

The chain joins TRBV24-1 to TRBJ2-2, with D possibly being TRBD2 (6 bases). Looked up from germline, CDR1 is KGHDR and CDR2 is SFDVKD. CDR3 length: 13 amino acids. Between the trimmed V and J ends, which lost 7 bases and 6 bases, there was a span of 11 bases. The chain's CDR3 is CATRGSGAGELFF. CDR3 in DNA: TGTGCCACCAGGGGTTCGGGGGCCGGGGAGCTGTTTTTT.

This clonotype was picked up a small number of times. This sequence joins TRBV7-3 and TRBJ1-6, with D uncertain. Germline V gene lookup returns CDR1 SGHTA and CDR2 FQGTGA. Trimming took 5 bases from V and 5 from J, leaving 10 bases between them. CDR3 length: 14 residues. CDR3 sequence reads: CASSRVGNNSPLHF. The CDR3 nucleotides are TGTGCCAGCAGCAGAGTTGGGAATAATTCACCCCTCCACTTT.

The rearrangement links TRBV7-9 to TRBJ1-4, with D uncertain. Trimming removed 5 bases at V and 7 bases at J, with 11 bases between. The CDR3 is 13 amino acids. CDR1 is SEHNR, CDR2 FQNEAQ, per germline (reference sequence). The CDR3 region has the DNA TGTGCCAGCAGCCCTACTGCGGGTGAAAAACTGTTTTTT. This sequence encodes CASSPTAGEKLFF.

This rearrangement joins TRBV6-2 or TRBV6-3 to TRBJ1-1; D gene ambiguous. V lost 7 bases to trimming and J lost 5 bases, with 8 bases between them. CDR1 is MNHEY and CDR2 is SVGEGT in the germline V gene. CDR3 length: 11 amino acids. CDR3 in amino acids: CASIAGTEAFF. The CDR3, as DNA: TGTGCCAGCATTGCCGGGACTGAAGCTTTCTTT.

The CDR3 here is CASEPGQGHRSYGYTF. As DNA, the CDR3 is TGTGCCAGCGAACCGGGACAGGGGCATAGATCCTACGGCTACACCTTC. The rearrangement joins TRBV25-1 to TRBJ1-2; TRBD1 aligns across 10 bases. Germline V gene data show CDR1 as MGHDK and CDR2 as SYGVNS. After removal of 8 bases from V and 8 bases from J, the junction contained 17 bases not matched to a gene. CDR3 length equals 16 residues.

The sample holds many counts of this clonotype. The chain is built from TRBV7-2 and TRBJ2-3; D unresolved. The germline gives CDR1 SGHTA, CDR2 FQGNSA. The V end lost 5 bases, the J end lost 4 bases, and 10 bases lay between the germline ends. The CDR3 runs to 13 residues. CDR3 nucleotide sequence: TGTGCCAGCAGCCTGGACCGCGCAGATACGCAGTATTTT. This codes for CASSLDRADTQYF.

V gene TRBV20-1 combines with J gene TRBJ2-7; D is unresolved. Germline V CDR1 and CDR2: DFQATT, SNEGSKA (reference sequence). Trimming pared 2 bases from V and 0 bases from J, leaving 5 bases between. This CDR3 contains 12 residues. CDR3 protein: CSARSLSYEQYF. CDR3 bases: TGCAGTGCTAGATCACTCTCCTACGAGCAGTACTTC.

The V and J genes are TRBV12-3 or TRBV12-4 and TRBJ1-5; 10 nucleotides line up with TRBD1. This CDR3 comprises 14 residues. The ends lost 1 base at V and 7 bases at J; junction bases unmatched: 1. CDR3 amino acids: CASSLETGGQPQHF. CDR3 in DNA: TGTGCCAGCAGTTTAGAGACAGGGGGCCAGCCCCAGCATTTT.

V gene TRBV7-9 combines with J gene TRBJ2-7; tentative D call: TRBD1 (6 bases). V lost 5 bases, J lost 3 bases, and 8 bases lay in between. CDR1 and CDR2 from the germline V gene are SEHNR and FQNEAQ (reference sequence). This CDR3 contains 12 residues. The CDR3 sequence: CASSGQYYEQYF. CDR3 nucleotides: TGTGCCAGCAGCGGACAGTACTACGAGCAGTACTTC.

The chain is built from TRBV11-2 and TRBJ1-4; D not resolved. Trimming pared 5 bases from V and 0 bases from J, leaving 7 bases between. Germline loops: CDR1 SGHAT, CDR2 FQNNGV. This CDR3 is built from 14 residues. The CDR3 DNA sequence: TGTGCCAGCAGCCACGGTGCAACTAATGAAAAACTGTTTTTT. This encodes CASSHGATNEKLFF.

This clonotype was counted a single time. The chain has TRBV5-5 and TRBJ1-5; D is uncertain. The V gene's germline CDR1 is SGHKS and CDR2 YYEKEE (reference sequence). The CDR3 is 15 amino acids. V lost 1 base and J lost 0, with 8 bases in between. The CDR3 reads CASSLRLGSNQPQHF. The DNA for the CDR3 is TGTGCCAGCAGCTTGCGTCTTGGTAGCAATCAGCCCCAGCATTTT.

The chain links TRBV28 to TRBJ2-2; no clear D gene. The CDR3 contains 15 residues. Trimming removed 2 bases at V and 7 bases at J, with 14 bases between. Germline assignment: CDR1 MDHEN and CDR2 SYDVKM. CDR3 amino acids: CASSLNAGRSGELFF. The CDR3 coding sequence is TGTGCCAGCAGTTTAAACGCAGGAAGGAGCGGGGAGCTGTTTTTT.

This chain links TRBV9 with TRBJ2-1; 10 bases line up with TRBD2. Germline lookup yields CDR1 SGDLS and CDR2 YYNGEE. The CDR3 consists of 15 residues. V gave up 3 bases and J gave up 7 bases; unmatched junction bases: 7. Here the CDR3 DNA reads TGTGCCAGCAGCGGCAGCGGGGGGGCCTGGAATGAGCAGTTCTTC. Residues: CASSGSGGAWNEQFF.

The sample holds a few counts of this clonotype. The chain uses TRBV24-1 and TRBJ1-3; possible D gene TRBD1, 5 bases. Germline V gene lookup returns CDR1 KGHDR and CDR2 SFDVKD. CDR3 size: 14 residues. V was clipped by 8 bases and J by 4 bases, with 14 bases between them. CDR3 protein: CATTSVRGGNTIYF. CDR3 nucleotide sequence: TGTGCCACCACGTCTGTTAGGGGCGGAAACACCATATATTTT.

This clonotype showed up just a few times. The genes are TRBV7-2 and TRBJ2-3, with D uncertain. This CDR3 comprises 14 residues. Trimming took 5 bases from V and 2 from J, leaving 11 bases between them. The germline V gene encodes CDR1 SGHTA and CDR2 FQGNSA. CDR3 protein: CASSPVALTDTQYF. CDR3 sequence (DNA): TGTGCCAGCAGCCCGGTGGCCCTCACAGATACGCAGTATTTT.

In its sample, this clonotype was seen a few times. CDR3 bases: TGTGCCAGCAGCCCCAGACAGGGCGACAATAATTCACCCCTCCACTTT. This encodes CASSPRQGDNNSPLHF. The chain carries TRBV7-2 and TRBJ1-6, with 7 bases identical to TRBD1. Germline V gives CDR1 SGHTA, CDR2 FQGNSA. V shed 5 bases and J 5 bases; nucleotides not matched to a gene: 9. The CDR3 is 16 residues long.

V usage is TRBV7-9 and J usage is TRBJ1-2, with D possibly being TRBD1 (5 bases). V lost 5 bases, J lost 8 bases, and 15 bases lay in between. The CDR3 length is 13 residues. Germline-derived CDR1 and CDR2 are SEHNR and FQNEAQ (reference sequence). The CDR3 bases are TGTGCCAGCAGCCGTCGTGGACATAGCGGCTACACCTTC. Amino acids: CASSRRGHSGYTF.